Below, 27 T cell receptor beta chains from the same sample are listed, as sequenced in a study of regulatory T cells in long-lasting Graves disease (dated by TCRdb to about 2021). What this sample's time point label stands for: persistent/refractory GD, antithyroid drugs over 5 years with positive TRAb. For both TCR sequencing and RNA sequencing, RNA was extracted from PBMCs using TRIzol. The library was built by means of multiplex PCR. The instrument was an Illumina HiSeq 4000. To build TCR beta libraries, CDR3 regions were amplified by Arm-PCR using iRepertoire HTBI primers. Clones were called with MiXCR by TCRdb after fastp trimmed the public reads at Q25, and only in-frame beta chains were retained. For every CDR3 protein sequence, its rows merge into one entry that carries the most common genes and DNA. Across this sample there are roughly 430,000 distinct CDR3 sequences, with roughly a fifth seen only once. Together, the top ten hold 13% to 15% of the sample.

Here the sequenced sample was peripheral blood mononuclear cells (PBMCs), taken when the disease was refractory, from a patient treated with antithyroid drugs. The receptor source for this set is a female donor with Graves disease.

This clonotype was seen ten or more times. This chain connects TRBV2 to TRBJ2-4; D is tentatively TRBD1 or TRBD2 (6 bases each). Germline CDR1 reads SNHLY; CDR2 reads FYNNEI. This CDR3 has 14 residues. V lost 2 bases, J lost 8 bases, and 13 bases lay in between. For the CDR3, the DNA is TGTGCCAGCAGTGAAACGGGAAGGGGGGACATTCAGTACTTC. Translated: CASSETGRGDIQYF.

This clonotype has at least ten counts. This chain links TRBV20-1 with TRBJ1-1, with no clear D. The CDR3 runs 13 residues. Trimming removed 1 base from V and 1 base from J, with 7 bases in between. Germline CDR1 and CDR2: DFQATT and SNEGSKA (reference sequence). DNA of the CDR3: TGCAGTGCTAGAGTAGGCGGGAACACTGAAGCTTTCTTT. Its translation is CSARVGGNTEAFF.

This clonotype was seen many times. V usage is TRBV6-1 and J usage is TRBJ2-7, with TRBD1 identical over 9 bases. Per germline, CDR1 MNHNS and CDR2 SASEGT. The V gene end was trimmed by 5 bases and the J gene end by 0 bases; junction bases not matched to a gene: 2. The CDR3 covers 14 residues. CDR3 DNA sequence: TGTGCCAGCAGTCGACAGGGGGACTCCTACGAGCAGTACTTC. This gives the protein CASSRQGDSYEQYF.

This clonotype was seen many times. V and J are TRBV5-1 and TRBJ1-1, with TRBD1 identical over 7 bases. CDR3 length: 15 residues. V shed 4 bases, J shed 0 bases, and the junction held 6 bases outside the gene matches. CDR1 and CDR2 (germline): SGHRS, YFSETQ. The CDR3 region has the DNA TGCGCCAGCAGCCTGACCGGGACAGTGAACACTGAAGCTTTCTTT. Amino acids: CASSLTGTVNTEAFF. Supplemented by reference TRBV5-1 and TRBJ1-1, the full variable domain reads KAGVTQTPRYLIKTRGQQVTLSCSPISGHRSVSWYQQTPGQGLQFLFEYFSETQRNKGNFPGRFSGRQFSNSRSEMNVSTLELGDSALYLCASSLTGTVNTEAFFGQGTRLTVV.

The V and J genes are TRBV7-9 and TRBJ2-2; D is unresolved. V was cut by 2 bases and J by 7 bases, with 17 bases left in between. Looked up from germline, CDR1 is SEHNR and CDR2 is FQNEAQ (reference sequence). The CDR3 spans 16 residues. In DNA, the CDR3 is TGTGCCAGCAGCTTACAAGAAGTGACCATTGGCGGGGAGCTGTTTTTT. Encoded protein: CASSLQEVTIGGELFF. The full variable domain, in which reference TRBV7-9 and TRBJ2-2 provide the parts outside the CDR3, is DTGVSQNPRHKITKRGQNVTFRCDPISEHNRLYWYRQTLGQGPEFLTYFQNEAQLEKSRLLSDRFSAERPKGSFSTLEIQRTEQGDSAMYLCASSLQEVTIGGELFFGEGSRLTVL.

The chain has TRBV19 and TRBJ2-1, with TRBD2 identical over 7 bases. Germline V CDR1 and CDR2: LNHDA, SQIVND (reference sequence). The CDR3 has 16 amino acids. V shed 3 bases, J shed 0 bases, and the junction held 5 bases outside the gene matches. This CDR3 reads CASSIGGSVSYNEQFF. CDR3 nucleotide sequence: TGTGCCAGTAGTATCGGCGGGAGCGTCTCCTACAATGAGCAGTTCTTC.

This clonotype was recorded at least ten times. The chain employs TRBV28 and TRBJ2-7; 13 nucleotides agree with TRBD2. This CDR3 is 14 amino acids long. Germline assignment: CDR1 MDHEN and CDR2 SYDVKM. V was pared by 5 bases and J by 5 bases, with 3 bases of the junction left unmatched. CDR3 DNA: TGTGCCAGCAGTACTAGCGGGAGGGCCAACGAGCAGTACTTC. Protein product: CASSTSGRANEQYF.

In the case of this clonotype: This likely traces to a read error, being one base from a far larger clone. The V and J genes are TRBV2 and TRBJ2-4; D may be TRBD1 (6 bases). V was pared by 5 bases and J by 1 base, with 18 bases between. Germline CDR1 reads SNHLY; CDR2 reads FYNNEI. The CDR3 covers 17 residues. CDR3 DNA sequence: TGTGCCAGCAGTTTGGCCCCTGCAGGGGTGGCCAAAAACATTCAGTACTTC. The encoded protein is CASSLAPAGVAKNIQYF.

This clonotype was seen more than once but under ten times. The V gene is TRBV6-9, the J gene TRBJ2-7, with 14 bases fitting TRBD2. Per germline, CDR1 MNHGY and CDR2 SVAAGI. Germline trimming cut 4 bases from V and 6 bases from J; bases unmatched to any gene: 5. The length of the CDR3 is 15 residues. The CDR3 sequence is CASSCGTSGSCEQYF. CDR3 in DNA: TGTGCCAGCAGTTGCGGGACTAGCGGGAGTTGCGAGCAGTACTTC.

This clonotype came up many times. This chain uses TRBV20-1 with TRBJ2-7, with D uncertain. In germline, CDR1 is DFQATT, CDR2 SNEGSKA (reference sequence). This CDR3 spans 12 amino acids. The germline V and J ends were trimmed by 5 bases and 6 bases, with 14 bases remaining between them. The CDR3 loop is CSAPESSIEQYF. For the CDR3, the DNA is TGCAGTGCTCCCGAATCTTCTATCGAGCAGTACTTC.

Many counts were recorded for this clonotype. The chain employs TRBV10-1 and TRBJ2-7, with D perhaps given as TRBD1 or TRBD2 (5 bases each). CDR3 length: 15 residues. V was pared by 0 bases and J by 2 bases, with 11 bases between. The germline CDR1 and CDR2 sequences are WNHNN and SYGVQD (reference sequence). DNA for the CDR3: TGCGCCAGCAGTGAGTCGGGACCCGGAGCCTACGAGCAGTACTTC. Protein product: CASSESGPGAYEQYF.

Many counts were recorded for this clonotype. The chain has TRBV2 and TRBJ2-2; no clear D gene. CDR3 size: 13 residues. The germline V gene encodes CDR1 SNHLY and CDR2 FYNNEI. Trimming removed 4 bases at V and 5 bases at J, with 8 bases between. This CDR3 is CASSVGLTGELFF. In nucleotides, the CDR3 is TGTGCCAGCAGTGTAGGATTGACCGGGGAGCTGTTTTTT.

This clonotype was seen repeatedly, ten times or more. The chain combines TRBV29-1 with TRBJ2-5; TRBD2 might be the D (6 bases). The CDR3 length is 8 residues. The V gene's germline CDR1 is SQVTM and CDR2 ANQGSEA. Trimming took off 6 bases at V and 12 bases at J, with 8 bases between the two ends. In DNA form, the CDR3 reads TGCAGCGTCGGGAGAGAGTACTTC. Translating gives CSVGREYF.

A word on this clonotype: A much larger clone is a single base away; this may be a read error. This CDR3 is missing its conserved last phenylalanine or tryptophan, likely due to a read error. CDR3 sequence reads: CASSLSKGGGYEQYL. CDR3 in DNA: TGTGCCAGCAGTTTAAGTAAGGGGGGCGGATACGAGCAGTACCTC. The V call is TRBV28, the J call TRBJ2-7; D may correspond to TRBD1 or TRBD2 (6 bases each). Germline lookup yields CDR1 MDHEN and CDR2 SYDVKM. The CDR3 is made up of 15 amino acids. Trimming took off 2 bases at V and 4 bases at J, with 15 bases between the two ends.

This clonotype was seen a handful of times. A much larger clone differs by one base, so this may be a read error. The CDR3 spells CASSSLGSYGQYF. In DNA form, the CDR3 reads TGTGCCAGCAGTTCTTTGGGAAGCTACGGGCAGTACTTC. The J gene is TRBJ2-7, the V gene TRBV28; D is ambiguous. The CDR3 sequence is 13 residues long. CDR1 and CDR2 from the germline V gene are MDHEN and SYDVKM.

This clonotype occurred many times. CDR3 protein: CASSLGGGPYEQYF. The CDR3 DNA follows: TGTGCCAGCAGTTTGGGTGGGGGTCCCTACGAGCAGTACTTC. The chain joins TRBV28 to TRBJ2-7; the D call may be TRBD1 or TRBD2 (5 bases each). Germline V gene data show CDR1 as MDHEN and CDR2 as SYDVKM. This CDR3 is built from 14 residues. Trimming shortened V by 3 bases and J by 2 bases, and 11 bases separated the two germline ends.

The rearrangement uses TRBV5-1 and TRBJ1-1; no clear D. V lost 0 bases and J 1 base, leaving 13 bases between the germline ends. The germline V gene has CDR1 SGHRS and CDR2 YFSETQ. The CDR3 covers 16 residues. The CDR3 DNA sequence: TGCGCCAGCAGCTTGGCGACCCGACAAACGAACACTGAAGCTTTCTTT. This encodes CASSLATRQTNTEAFF.

Many counts were recorded for this clonotype. The CDR3 reads CASRVGQGSYEQYF. For the CDR3, the DNA is TGTGCCAGCAGGGTCGGACAGGGGTCCTACGAGCAGTACTTC. The chain combines TRBV2 with TRBJ2-7; 9 nucleotides agree with TRBD1. The trim removed 6 bases at V and 1 base at J, leaving 4 bases unmatched. CDR3 length: 14 amino acids. Germline V gene data show CDR1 as SNHLY and CDR2 as FYNNEI.

To note about this clonotype: A much larger clone differs by one base, so this may be a read error. The genes are TRBV18 and TRBJ2-7; 12 bases are shared with TRBD1. The germline CDR1 and CDR2 sequences are KGHSH and LQKENI. Trimming removed 2 bases from V and 5 bases from J; junction bases left unmatched: 1. The CDR3 is made up of 14 amino acids. CDR3 in DNA: TGTGCCAGCTCACCAGGGACAGGGGGCGACGAGCAGTACTTC. Protein sequence: CASSPGTGGDEQYF.

This clonotype was counted a few times. The V call is TRBV20-1, the J call TRBJ2-7; the D gene is possibly TRBD2 (6 bases). Trimming shortened V by 5 bases and J by 2 bases, and 19 bases separated the two germline ends. The CDR3 has 15 residues. The germline V gene has CDR1 DFQATT and CDR2 SNEGSKA (reference sequence). CDR3 coding DNA: TGCAGTGCTGGAGGCCCGGACGGGAGACCCTACGAGCAGTACTTC. Protein sequence: CSAGGPDGRPYEQYF.

The DNA of the CDR3 is TGTGCCAGCGGGGGGCGGGCGTCCTACGAGCAGTACTTC. This gives the protein CASGGRASYEQYF. This rearrangement joins TRBV6-1 to TRBJ2-7; tentatively, D is TRBD1 or TRBD2 (6 bases each). Trimming pared 8 bases from V and 1 base from J, leaving 12 bases between. This CDR3 is 13 amino acids long. Germline V CDR1 and CDR2: MNHNS, SASEGT.

This chain connects TRBV19 to TRBJ2-4; TRBD1 aligns across 11 bases. The germline gives CDR1 LNHDA, CDR2 SQIVND (reference sequence). V lost 6 bases and J lost 9; bases outside the gene matches: 7. This CDR3 has 14 residues. This chain's CDR3 is CASRSTGTGGIQYF. The DNA for the CDR3 is TGTGCCAGTAGATCCACCGGGACAGGGGGCATTCAGTACTTC.

The chain is built from TRBV6-1 and TRBJ2-7; 7 bases line up with TRBD1. The CDR3 contains 17 residues. CDR1 and CDR2 (germline): MNHNS, SASEGT. With 6 bases clipped from V and 4 bases from J, the junction kept 18 bases outside the gene matches. The CDR3 DNA sequence: TGTGCCAGCAGGGGACGGGTTGGGCGAACAGGGGTGTACGAGCAGTACTTC. The encoded protein is CASRGRVGRTGVYEQYF.

The table lists this clonotype with many counts. The chain has TRBV2 and TRBJ1-1; D may be TRBD1 (5 bases). V dropped 7 bases and J dropped 4 bases, with 13 bases sitting between them. The CDR3 length is 13 residues. The germline V gene encodes CDR1 SNHLY and CDR2 FYNNEI. The CDR3 reads CASIRDGGTEAFF. CDR3 DNA: TGTGCCAGCATCAGGGATGGGGGCACTGAAGCTTTCTTT.

The chain combines TRBV4-1 with TRBJ1-5; no clear D gene. Per the germline V gene, CDR1 is MGHRA and CDR2 is YSYEKL. This CDR3 has 15 residues. V lost 1 base and J 3 bases, leaving 10 bases between the germline ends. The CDR3 spells CASSQAQWDNQPQHF. The CDR3 coding sequence is TGCGCCAGCAGCCAAGCCCAATGGGACAATCAGCCCCAGCATTTT.

The rearrangement links TRBV12-3 or TRBV12-4 to TRBJ2-2, with 13 nucleotides matching TRBD2. CDR3 length: 16 amino acids. Losses at the gene ends were 6 bases for V and 5 bases for J; bases not matched to a gene: 6. The CDR3 sequence: CASRGLAGSLTGELFF. CDR3 nucleotides: TGTGCCAGCAGGGGACTAGCGGGGAGCCTAACCGGGGAGCTGTTTTTT.

Many counts were recorded for this clonotype. This chain uses TRBV7-8 with TRBJ2-7, with 9 bases identical to TRBD2. Trimming cost V 1 base and J 3 bases; bases outside gene matches: 7. CDR3 length: 16 residues. Germline assignment: CDR1 SGHVS and CDR2 FQNEAQ. CDR3 in amino acids: CASSLVFSGSLYEQYF. The DNA for the CDR3 is TGTGCCAGCAGCTTAGTCTTTAGCGGGAGTCTCTACGAGCAGTACTTC.